This entry features one T cell receptor beta chain sequence. Its antigen is still unknown. Only in-frame clones appear in the TCRdb table, and some are missing; sequencing was by immunoSEQ multiplex PCR. The data contain over 100,000 clones, about 88% of them singletons. These data originate in a study of T cell responses to AZD1222 COVID-19 vaccine. Overall study context: Pooled together were second doses at about 4 or about 12 weeks. Study-level results: Donors, mostly white British, included more females; clonal diversity was possibly underestimated. Repertoire sampling occurred only after the peak T cell response. Spike-wide vaccine-associated CD4 TCRs dominated at 160-218 and 743-854.

The CDR3 has 15 amino acids. Germline values: CDR1 MDHEN, CDR2 SYDVKM. The germline V and J ends were trimmed by 3 bases and 2 bases, with 11 bases remaining between them. Here the sequenced sample was peripheral blood, taken on day 0 of AZD1222 vaccination. The sequence derives from an adult in good health. This rearrangement joins TRBV28 to TRBJ1-5; D unclear. For the CDR3, the DNA is TGTGCCAGCAGTTTCGTGGGCAGCCGCAATCAGCCCCAGCATTTT. Protein sequence: CASSFVGSRNQPQHF.